Listed here is a single TCR beta chain. The data derive from a study of blood T cell repertoires in COVID-19. Measured with immunoSEQ multiplex PCR; TCRdb has only the in-frame clones, and not every one. Here the sample spans 95,000 to 150,000 clones, less than 75% being singletons. Germline CDR1 KGHSH, CDR2 LQKENI. After removal of 0 bases from V and 4 bases from J, the junction contained 5 bases not matched to a gene. This CDR3 spans 16 amino acids. The source of this sequence is a human donor with acute or convalescent COVID-19. The donor label of this sample is uncertain. The chain combines TRBV18 with TRBJ2-2; 7 bases align to TRBD1. Specimen: peripheral blood. The CDR3 protein is CASSPPRQGGTGELFF. Written as DNA, the CDR3 is TGTGCCAGCTCACCACCGAGACAGGGCGGCACCGGGGAGCTGTTTTTT.